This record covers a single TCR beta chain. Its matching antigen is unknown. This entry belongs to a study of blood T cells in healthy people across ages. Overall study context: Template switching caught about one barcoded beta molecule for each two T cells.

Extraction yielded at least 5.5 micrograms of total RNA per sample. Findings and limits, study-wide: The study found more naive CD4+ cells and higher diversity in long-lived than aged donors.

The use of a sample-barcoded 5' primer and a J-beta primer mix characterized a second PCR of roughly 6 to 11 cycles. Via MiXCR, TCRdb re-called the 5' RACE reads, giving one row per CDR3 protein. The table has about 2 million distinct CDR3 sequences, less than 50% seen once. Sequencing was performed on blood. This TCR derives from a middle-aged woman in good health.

This chain's CDR3 is CASSLFGGLGNEQFF. CDR3 bases: TGTGCCAGCAGCTTATTTGGAGGGTTGGGCAATGAGCAGTTCTTC. This sequence joins TRBV7-9 and TRBJ2-1, with a weak D call TRBD2 (6 bases). The CDR3 contains 15 residues. Germline-derived CDR1 and CDR2 are SEHNR and FQNEAQ (reference sequence). The ends were cut back, 2 bases at V and 6 bases at J, with 14 bases in the middle.